Here is one TCR beta chain with its context. Its antigen is not known. The length of the CDR3 is 15 residues. J lost 7 bases, V lost 2 bases, and 6 bases had no gene match. Germline CDR1 is LGHDT and CDR2 is YNNKEL (reference sequence). The source of the sample is a study of T-cell reconstitution after alpha-beta-depleted transplantation in children. Broader study findings: As was reported, about two months after transplant, alpha-beta T cells came from several hundred expanded graft clones.

During its preparation, the TCRbeta library received unique molecular identifiers. TCRdb itself ran the PCR reads through MiXCR, one entry per CDR3 protein. The data contain about a million distinct CDR3 sequences, roughly 29% of them seen just once; the ten biggest clones take up about 28%. The material was PBMCs, mostly from graft donor cells, obtained 360 days after TCRalphabeta/CD19-depleted stem cell transplant. This receptor was obtained from a boy under two years old who had a stem cell transplant for SCID, so the T cells may come from the graft donor. V is TRBV3-1 and J is TRBJ2-1; 9 bases align to TRBD2. Here the CDR3 reads CASSQIAGAQNEQFF. The CDR3 DNA sequence: TGTGCCAGCAGCCAAATAGCGGGGGCGCAGAATGAGCAGTTCTTC.